Listed below are T cell receptor beta chains from one sample, sequenced in a study of regulatory T cells in long-lasting Graves disease. TCRdb analysed the multiplex PCR reads with MiXCR anew, one entry per CDR3 protein. The table lists almost 450,000 distinct CDR3 sequences, 16% of them singletons, with around a tenth in the top ten. This sample was also put to use in a study of T cells in Graves' hyperthyroidism and ophthalmopathy.

The sequences come from peripheral blood mononuclear cells (PBMCs), collected at new diagnosis, from a patient treated with antithyroid drugs. The receptors were gathered from a woman in her twenties or thirties with Graves disease. Both conserved end residues are part of each CDR3. A D gene is named only where the DNA matches it firmly. The size entry is marked missing in some rows and otherwise reads once, few, many or a size class.

CDR3aa: CASSLRLVEEKLFF
CDR3nt: TGTGCCAGCAGCCTGCGCCTAGTTGAGGAAAAACTGTTTTTT
v_gene: TRBV5-5
len: 14
d_gene: .
abundance: many
j_gene: TRBJ1-4

CDR3aa: CASSQGMGLADTGELFF
CDR3nt: TGCGCCAGCAGCCAAGGGATGGGACTAGCGGACACCGGGGAGCTGTTTTTT
v_gene: TRBV4-3
len: 17
d_gene: TRBD2
abundance: .
j_gene: TRBJ2-2

CDR3aa: CSVEANRGQETQYF
CDR3nt: TGCAGCGTTGAAGCCAACAGGGGTCAAGAGACCCAGTACTTC
v_gene: TRBV29-1
len: 14
d_gene: TRBD1
abundance: .
j_gene: TRBJ2-5

CDR3aa: CASSPGSPRSSYEQYF
CDR3nt: TGTGCCAGCAGTCCAGGGTCGCCGAGGAGCTCCTACGAGCAGTACTTC
v_gene: TRBV28
len: 16
d_gene: .
abundance: many
j_gene: TRBJ2-7

CDR3aa: CASSRPSSGTGDRHGYTF
CDR3nt: TGCGCCAGCAGCCGGCCTAGCTCGGGGACAGGGGACCGTCATGGCTACACCTTC
v_gene: TRBV5-1
len: 18
d_gene: TRBD1
abundance: many
j_gene: TRBJ1-2

CDR3aa: CASSGDGLGDNEQFF
CDR3nt: TGTGCCAGCAGTGGAGATGGGCTAGGGGACAATGAGCAGTTCTTC
v_gene: TRBV27
len: 15
d_gene: .
abundance: many
j_gene: TRBJ2-1

CDR3aa: CASSRPGQSYEQYF
CDR3nt: TGCGCCAGCAGCCGACCGGGACAGTCCTACGAGCAGTACTTC
v_gene: TRBV3-1
len: 14
d_gene: TRBD1
abundance: many
j_gene: TRBJ2-7

CDR3aa: CASNGVNNYGYTF
CDR3nt: TGTGCCAGCAATGGAGTGAACAACTATGGCTACACCTTC
v_gene: TRBV28
len: 13
d_gene: .
abundance: many
j_gene: TRBJ1-2

CDR3aa: CASSPYRGQGPNQPQHF
CDR3nt: TGTGCCAGCAGTCCATACCGAGGACAGGGTCCTAATCAGCCCCAGCATTTT
v_gene: TRBV27
len: 17
d_gene: TRBD1
abundance: few
j_gene: TRBJ1-5

CDR3aa: CASSTDRGQGEQYF
CDR3nt: TGTGCCAGCAGCACCGACAGGGGGCAAGGCGAGCAGTACTTC
v_gene: TRBV5-6
len: 14
d_gene: TRBD1
abundance: few
j_gene: TRBJ2-7

CDR3aa: CASSRRRGRATEVSGNTIYF
CDR3nt: TGTGCCAGCAGTCGAAGGCGGGGCAGGGCGACAGAAGTCTCTGGAAACACCATATATTTT
v_gene: TRBV28
len: 20
d_gene: .
abundance: many
j_gene: TRBJ1-3

CDR3aa: CASSSRTSGNDEQFF
CDR3nt: TGTGCCAGCAGTTCACGGACTAGCGGGAATGATGAGCAGTTCTTC
v_gene: TRBV28
len: 15
d_gene: TRBD2
abundance: few
j_gene: TRBJ2-1

CDR3aa: CSVPGLDQETQYF
CDR3nt: TGCAGCGTTCCCGGACTAGACCAAGAGACCCAGTACTTC
v_gene: TRBV29-1
len: 13
d_gene: TRBD2
abundance: many
j_gene: TRBJ2-5

CDR3aa: CASRPDRSREKLFF
CDR3nt: TGTGCCAGCAGACCGGACAGGAGTCGTGAAAAACTGTTTTTT
v_gene: TRBV6-1
len: 14
d_gene: TRBD1
abundance: many
j_gene: TRBJ1-4

CDR3aa: CASSEDVVGNQPQHF
CDR3nt: TGTGCCAGCAGTGAAGACGTAGTCGGCAATCAGCCCCAGCATTTT
v_gene: TRBV2
len: 15
d_gene: .
abundance: many
j_gene: TRBJ1-5

CDR3aa: CASSLPGGSEQFF
CDR3nt: TGTGCCAGCAGCCTCCCCGGGGGAAGTGAGCAGTTCTTC
v_gene: TRBV11-2
len: 13
d_gene: .
abundance: many
j_gene: TRBJ2-1

CDR3aa: CASGLGQSYNEQFF
CDR3nt: TGTGCTAGTGGTTTGGGACAATCCTACAATGAGCAGTTCTTC
v_gene: TRBV12-5
len: 14
d_gene: .
abundance: many
j_gene: TRBJ2-1

CDR3aa: CASSRLGRNGSLHF
CDR3nt: TGTGCCAGCAGCCGGTTGGGCAGAAACGGGTCCCTCCACTTT
v_gene: TRBV5-6
len: 14
d_gene: .
abundance: few
j_gene: TRBJ1-6

CDR3aa: CASNKGRGSSGELFF
CDR3nt: TGTGCCAGTAACAAGGGCAGGGGCTCGTCCGGGGAGCTGTTTTTT
v_gene: TRBV19
len: 15
d_gene: .
abundance: .
j_gene: TRBJ2-2

CDR3aa: CASSTLQGASYEQYF
CDR3nt: TGTGCCAGCAGCACGTTACAGGGGGCGTCCTACGAGCAGTACTTC
v_gene: TRBV27
len: 15
d_gene: TRBD1
abundance: few
j_gene: TRBJ2-7

CDR3aa: CASSLAPAIDTQYF
CDR3nt: TGTGCCAGCAGTTTAGCCCCAGCCATAGATACGCAGTATTTT
v_gene: TRBV12-3/TRBV12-4
len: 14
d_gene: .
abundance: .
j_gene: TRBJ2-3

CDR3aa: CASSPWQVRVGGYTF
CDR3nt: TGTGCCAGCAGCCCCTGGCAGGTTCGAGTTGGAGGCTACACCTTC
v_gene: TRBV7-3
len: 15
d_gene: .
abundance: many
j_gene: TRBJ1-2

CDR3aa: CASTSGVSGNTIYF
CDR3nt: TGTGCCAGCACCTCCGGGGTCTCCGGAAACACCATATATTTT
v_gene: TRBV12-3/TRBV12-4
len: 14
d_gene: .
abundance: few
j_gene: TRBJ1-3

CDR3aa: CASRQTHGTTQPQHF
CDR3nt: TGCGCCAGCAGACAAACGCACGGGACAACTCAGCCCCAGCATTTT
v_gene: TRBV4-1
len: 15
d_gene: .
abundance: few
j_gene: TRBJ1-5

CDR3aa: CAGGPEGSSYNEQFF
CDR3nt: TGTGCCGGCGGACCGGAGGGGAGCTCCTACAATGAGCAGTTCTTC
v_gene: TRBV6-1
len: 15
d_gene: .
abundance: .
j_gene: TRBJ2-1

CDR3aa: CGSSRRDPNTGELFF
CDR3nt: TGTGGCAGCAGTCGCCGGGACCCCAACACCGGGGAGCTGTTTTTT
v_gene: TRBV12-3/TRBV12-4
len: 15
d_gene: .
abundance: .
j_gene: TRBJ2-2

CDR3aa: CASSRVRGLTENEQFF
CDR3nt: TGTGCCAGCAGCAGAGTCCGCGGACTCACGGAGAATGAGCAGTTCTTC
v_gene: TRBV7-6
len: 16
d_gene: .
abundance: .
j_gene: TRBJ2-1

CDR3aa: CSARDEYDTEAFF
CDR3nt: TGCAGTGCTAGAGATGAGTACGACACTGAAGCTTTCTTT
v_gene: TRBV20-1
len: 13
d_gene: .
abundance: once
j_gene: TRBJ1-1

CDR3aa: CASSLEGPANYGYTF
CDR3nt: TGTGCCAGCAGCTTAGAAGGCCCGGCTAACTATGGCTACACCTTC
v_gene: TRBV7-2
len: 15
d_gene: .
abundance: many
j_gene: TRBJ1-2

CDR3aa: CASSLGGRSSYEQYF
CDR3nt: TGTGCCAGCAGCTTGGGGGGGCGCAGCTCCTACGAGCAGTACTTC
v_gene: TRBV7-9
len: 15
d_gene: .
abundance: .
j_gene: TRBJ2-7

CDR3aa: CASSFYRGRKNTEAFF
CDR3nt: TGTGCCAGCTCCTTCTACAGGGGAAGGAAGAACACTGAAGCTTTCTTT
v_gene: TRBV18
len: 16
d_gene: TRBD1
abundance: many
j_gene: TRBJ1-1

CDR3aa: CSVGAGVYGYTF
CDR3nt: TGCAGCGTTGGGGCAGGAGTCTATGGCTACACCTTC
v_gene: TRBV29-1
len: 12
d_gene: .
abundance: .
j_gene: TRBJ1-2

CDR3aa: CSARSGYTF
CDR3nt: TGCAGTGCCCGGTCGGGCTACACCTTC
v_gene: TRBV20-1
len: 9
d_gene: .
abundance: many
j_gene: TRBJ1-2

CDR3aa: CASSLEEQINYGYTF
CDR3nt: TGCGCCAGCAGCCTCGAAGAACAGATTAACTATGGCTACACCTTC
v_gene: TRBV4-1
len: 15
d_gene: .
abundance: many
j_gene: TRBJ1-2

CDR3aa: CASSVTGPPDEQYF
CDR3nt: TGTGCCAGCAGCGTGACAGGGCCTCCGGACGAGCAGTACTTC
v_gene: TRBV7-3
len: 14
d_gene: TRBD1
abundance: .
j_gene: TRBJ2-7

CDR3aa: CASSYPGRANSPLHF
CDR3nt: TGTGCCAGCAGTTACCCGGGACGAGCTAATTCACCCCTCCACTTT
v_gene: TRBV6-5
len: 15
d_gene: .
abundance: .
j_gene: TRBJ1-6

CDR3aa: CASSFDISGGGEDEAFF
CDR3nt: TGCGCCAGCAGCTTCGATATATCAGGGGGGGGGGAGGATGAAGCTTTCTTT
v_gene: TRBV5-1
len: 17
d_gene: TRBD1
abundance: few
j_gene: TRBJ1-1

CDR3aa: CASRPDMNYGYTF
CDR3nt: TGTGCCAGCAGACCAGACATGAACTATGGCTACACCTTC
v_gene: TRBV11-1
len: 13
d_gene: .
abundance: many
j_gene: TRBJ1-2

CDR3aa: CASSLRLAGIETQYF
CDR3nt: TGTGCCAGCAGCCTAAGACTAGCGGGAATCGAGACCCAGTACTTC
v_gene: TRBV7-6
len: 15
d_gene: TRBD2
abundance: few
j_gene: TRBJ2-5

CDR3aa: CASNPGAYNEQFF
CDR3nt: TGCGCCAGCAACCCGGGGGCTTACAATGAGCAGTTCTTC
v_gene: TRBV5-1
len: 13
d_gene: .
abundance: many
j_gene: TRBJ2-1

CDR3aa: CASSGQGTNTIYF
CDR3nt: TGTGCCAGCAGTGGACAGGGGACAAACACCATATATTTT
v_gene: TRBV2
len: 13
d_gene: TRBD1
abundance: few
j_gene: TRBJ1-3

CDR3aa: CASSQDQGTGKGTDTQYF
CDR3nt: TGCGCCAGCAGCCAAGATCAAGGTACCGGGAAGGGCACAGATACGCAGTATTTT
v_gene: TRBV4-3
len: 18
d_gene: .
abundance: .
j_gene: TRBJ2-3

CDR3aa: CASSPLKTGKKEQYF
CDR3nt: TGTGCCAGCTCACCACTAAAAACAGGGAAGAAAGAGCAGTACTTC
v_gene: TRBV18
len: 15
d_gene: .
abundance: many
j_gene: TRBJ2-7

CDR3aa: CASSPGQYLEKLFF
CDR3nt: TGTGCCAGCAGCCCGGGACAGTATCTTGAAAAACTGTTTTTT
v_gene: TRBV7-9
len: 14
d_gene: TRBD1
abundance: few
j_gene: TRBJ1-4

CDR3aa: CASSFLPGGGDGQFF
CDR3nt: TGTGCCAGCAGTTTCCTCCCCGGGGGGGGTGACGGGCAGTTCTTC
v_gene: TRBV28
len: 15
d_gene: TRBD2
abundance: many
j_gene: TRBJ2-1

CDR3aa: CASHPAAGVHNEQFF
CDR3nt: TGTGCCAGCCACCCCGCGGCGGGAGTCCACAATGAGCAGTTCTTC
v_gene: TRBV5-5
len: 15
d_gene: TRBD2
abundance: .
j_gene: TRBJ2-1

CDR3aa: CASSLVRGYVSAETQYF
CDR3nt: TGTGCCAGCAGTTTAGTCAGGGGATACGTTTCGGCGGAGACCCAGTACTTC
v_gene: TRBV12-3/TRBV12-4
len: 17
d_gene: .
abundance: many
j_gene: TRBJ2-5

CDR3aa: CASNSESRNTGELFF
CDR3nt: TGTGCCAGCAATTCTGAGTCCAGGAACACCGGGGAGCTGTTTTTT
v_gene: TRBV28
len: 15
d_gene: .
abundance: .
j_gene: TRBJ2-2

CDR3aa: CAGSPGVGGQYF
CDR3nt: TGTGCCGGCAGTCCAGGAGTTGGGGGGCAGTACTTC
v_gene: TRBV28
len: 12
d_gene: .
abundance: few
j_gene: TRBJ2-7

CDR3aa: CASSYSGRKETQYF
CDR3nt: TGTGCCAGCAGCTATAGCGGGAGAAAAGAGACCCAGTACTTC
v_gene: TRBV6-9
len: 14
d_gene: TRBD2
abundance: many
j_gene: TRBJ2-5

CDR3aa: CSARDSSAGNEQFF
CDR3nt: TGCAGTGCTAGAGATAGTAGCGCCGGCAATGAGCAGTTCTTC
v_gene: TRBV20-1
len: 14
d_gene: .
abundance: .
j_gene: TRBJ2-1

CDR3aa: CASSLLMGSSLRSYNEQFF
CDR3nt: TGTGCCAGCAGTTTATTGATGGGATCGTCTCTCAGGTCCTACAATGAGCAGTTCTTC
v_gene: TRBV12-3/TRBV12-4
len: 19
d_gene: .
abundance: many
j_gene: TRBJ2-1